The 15 T cell receptor beta chains presented below share a single source sample, sequenced in a study of shared clonotypes between healthy human individuals. Generated by immunoSEQ multiplex PCR, the TCRdb table keeps only in-frame clones and is missing some. The sample has some 980,000 clones, about three quarters seen once. The sample taken for sequencing was memory CD4+ T cells sorted from blood. This sample's subset: CD45RA-negative fraction. These receptor sequences come from a man aged 18 to 29 in good health.

This clone was counted a single time. This chain connects TRBV5-1 to TRBJ2-7; D perhaps matches TRBD1 (6 bases). CDR1 SGHRS and CDR2 YFSETQ come from the germline V gene. V was cut by 8 bases and J by 1 base, with 16 bases left in between. There are 14 residues in the CDR3. CDR3 bases: TGCGCCAGTGCCGGCGGTGGGACATCCTACGAGCAGTACTTC. Encoded protein: CASAGGGTSYEQYF.

This clone has only a few counts. The chain joins TRBV10-3 to TRBJ1-1; a possible D gene is TRBD1 (5 bases). Germline V gene data show CDR1 as ENHRY and CDR2 as SYGVKD. V lost 6 bases and J lost 1, with 15 bases in between. The CDR3 extends over 15 amino acids. CDR3 in amino acids: CAIRDLTAANTEAFF. For the CDR3, the DNA is TGTGCCATCAGAGACTTGACAGCAGCGAACACTGAAGCTTTCTTT.

Remarks on this clone: Other DNA sequences in the sample encode the same CDR3. The chain is built from TRBV2 and TRBJ2-3, with TRBD1 matching 8 bases. The V and J ends lost 3 bases and 3 bases, in that order; junction bases with no gene match: 2. CDR3 size: 14 residues. Germline V gene data show CDR1 as SNHLY and CDR2 as FYNNEI. CDR3 loop: CASSDRQGTDTQYF. The DNA for the CDR3 is TGTGCCAGCAGTGACCGACAGGGGACAGATACGCAGTATTTT.

This rearrangement joins TRBV28 to TRBJ2-5; D remains ambiguous. Germline V lookup: CDR1 MDHEN, CDR2 SYDVKM. The CDR3 extends over 17 amino acids. V was shortened by 4 bases and J by 1 base, with 19 bases between the two germline ends. CDR3 residues: CASSSNPARKGQETQYF. DNA of the CDR3: TGTGCCAGCAGTTCCAACCCGGCGAGGAAGGGCCAAGAGACCCAGTACTTC.

A remark on this clone: One end of the junction does not line up with germline, which may come from a read error. The identical CDR3 is also encoded by other nucleotide sequences in the sample. The chain has TRBV7-7 and TRBJ2-5; 11 bases fit TRBD2. The CDR3 totals 15 residues. The V gene's germline CDR1 is SSHAT and CDR2 FNYEAQ (reference sequence). The CDR3 DNA sequence: TGTGCTAGCAGCTTCGGGACTAGCGGACAAGAGACCCAGTACTTC. Translating gives CASSFGTSGQETQYF.

This clone was counted between two and nine times. V usage is TRBV12-5 and J usage is TRBJ2-1; TRBD1 agrees at 8 bases. The germline V gene has CDR1 LGHNT and CDR2 FRNRAP. The trim removed 1 base at V and 7 bases at J, leaving 6 bases unmatched. The CDR3 is 15 residues long. CDR3: CASGLERTGTNEQFF. The CDR3 DNA follows: TGTGCTAGTGGTTTGGAGAGGACAGGGACTAATGAGCAGTTCTTC. The full variable domain, with the rest looked up from reference TRBV12-5 and TRBJ2-1, is DARVTQTPRHKVTEMGQEVTMRCQPILGHNTVFWYRQTMMQGLELLAYFRNRAPLDDSGMPKDRFSAEMPDATLATLKIQPSEPRDSAVYFCASGLERTGTNEQFFGPGTRLTVL.

This clone is a singleton in its sample. The chain employs TRBV5-4 and TRBJ2-3; 9 positions agree with TRBD2. V gave up 4 bases and J gave up 0 bases; unmatched junction bases: 3. CDR1 is SGHNT and CDR2 is YYREEE in the germline V gene (reference sequence). CDR3 length equals 15 residues. CDR3 bases: TGTGCCAGCAGCCAGGGGACTAGCAGCACAGATACGCAGTATTTT. It codes for CASSQGTSSTDTQYF. The whole variable domain, filled in from reference TRBV5-4 and TRBJ2-3, reads ETGVTQSPTHLIKTRGQQVTLRCSSQSGHNTVSWYQQALGQGPQFIFQYYREEENGRGNFPPRFSGLQFPNYSSELNVNALELDDSALYLCASSQGTSSTDTQYFGPGTRLTVL.

The chain recombines TRBV1 with TRBJ2-7; TRBD2, as called in the table, went unchecked against the DNA. TRBV1 is assigned pseudogene status. This CDR3 spans 16 amino acids. The CDR3 DNA sequence: TGCACCAGCAGCCTAACGGGACTCCTGGGTCCCTACGAGCAGTACTTC. Amino acid sequence: CTSSLTGLLGPYEQYF.

The rearrangement links TRBV30 to TRBJ2-5; D may match TRBD1 or TRBD2 (6 bases each). Germline-derived CDR1 and CDR2 are GTSNPN and SVGIG (reference sequence). The CDR3 has 14 amino acids. V dropped 7 bases and J dropped 5 bases, with 20 bases sitting between them. The CDR3 spells CAFQGGGRGETQYF. The CDR3 DNA is TGTGCCTTCCAAGGTGGGGGGCGCGGGGAGACCCAGTACTTC. Based on the CDR3 plus reference TRBV30 and TRBJ2-5, the full variable domain is SQTIHQWPATLVQPVGSPLSLECTVEGTSNPNLYWYRQAAGRGLQLLFYSVGIGQISSEVPQNLSASRPQDRQFILSSKKLLLSDSGFYLCAFQGGGRGETQYFGPGTRLLVL.

The chain employs TRBV18 and TRBJ1-2; 7 bases are a match to TRBD1. This CDR3 has 20 amino acids. Germline CDR1 and CDR2: KGHSH and LQKENI. Unmatched junction bases numbered 22, after V lost 4 bases and J lost 2 bases. For the CDR3, the DNA is TGTGCCAGCTCACTACTTTCCGGGACAGAGAAAGGGCAGCTGAACTATGGCTACACCTTC. Translating gives CASSLLSGTEKGQLNYGYTF.

This clone was detected only a few times. At the DNA level, this CDR3 is encoded by other sequences in the same sample as well. The chain uses TRBV18 and TRBJ1-6; D remains unclear. The CDR3 is 15 amino acids. V was shortened by 1 base and J by 2 bases, with 6 bases between the two germline ends. The germline CDR1 and CDR2 sequences are KGHSH and LQKENI. As DNA, the CDR3 is TGTGCCAGCTCACCACAGGGTACCTATAATTCACCCCTCCACTTT. Translated, it gives CASSPQGTYNSPLHF.

This clone was picked up many times. Other DNA variants within this sample encode the same CDR3. The chain is built from TRBV5-1 and TRBJ2-7; 9 bases align to TRBD2. The trim removed 2 bases at V and 4 bases at J, leaving 4 bases unmatched. CDR1 and CDR2 from the germline V gene are SGHRS and YFSETQ. The length of the CDR3 is 14 residues. The CDR3 nucleotides are TGCGCCAGCAGCTTAGCGGGGGGCCCGTACGAGCAGTACTTC. Translating gives CASSLAGGPYEQYF.

The chain has TRBV2 and TRBJ1-1, with TRBD1 matching 7 bases. From germline, CDR1 is SNHLY and CDR2 FYNNEI. The CDR3 length is 14 residues. After removal of 4 bases from V and 1 base from J, the junction contained 3 bases not matched to a gene. In DNA form, the CDR3 reads TGTGCCAGCAGTGTACGGACAGGGAACACTGAAGCTTTCTTT. Translated: CASSVRTGNTEAFF.

The chain couples TRBV5-4 to TRBJ2-2; D is possibly TRBD2 (6 bases). Trimming took off 3 bases at V and 1 base at J, with 13 bases between the two ends. The CDR3 runs to 16 residues. Germline CDR1 reads SGHNT; CDR2 reads YYREEE (reference sequence). The DNA for the CDR3 is TGTGCCAGCAGCTCAACGGGGGATATGAACACCGGGGAGCTGTTTTTT. It encodes CASSSTGDMNTGELFF.

This clone was seen just once. The chain combines TRBV11-2 with TRBJ2-7; D might be TRBD1 or TRBD2, each matching 7 bases. Trimming cost V 2 bases and J 2 bases, with 19 bases left between them. The CDR3 consists of 17 residues. Per the germline V gene, CDR1 is SGHAT and CDR2 is FQNNGV. This CDR3 reads CASSLSGGQGGTYEQYF. The CDR3 nucleotides read TGTGCCAGCAGCTTAAGTGGTGGGCAGGGGGGGACCTACGAGCAGTACTTC.